This is a list of T cell receptor beta chains from one sample in a study of T cells in Graves' hyperthyroidism and ophthalmopathy. In TCRdb, the multiplex PCR reads were re-called with MiXCR into one record per CDR3 protein. The sample carries 500,000 or so distinct CDR3 sequences, roughly 15% recorded once. Sequenced: blood. The origin of the receptors is a woman aged 30 to 39 with Graves' ophthalmopathy. Each CDR3 is given with its conserved first and last residue. The order of the fields is J gene, clone size, V gene, CDR3 protein. Some rows mark clone size as missing; the rest say once, few, many or name a class of expanded clone.

j_gene: TRBJ1-2
abundance: .
v_gene: TRBV19
CDR3aa: CASSMVTNHGYTF

j_gene: TRBJ2-7
abundance: many
v_gene: TRBV30
CDR3aa: CAWSLGGNEQYF

j_gene: TRBJ1-1
abundance: .
v_gene: TRBV6-1
CDR3aa: CASSGLLFSTEAFF

j_gene: TRBJ2-7
abundance: .
v_gene: TRBV6-2/TRBV6-3
CDR3aa: CASSDSGEQYF

j_gene: TRBJ2-1
abundance: few
v_gene: TRBV7-2
CDR3aa: CASSLGTSEFNEQFF

j_gene: TRBJ2-1
abundance: .
v_gene: TRBV4-1
CDR3aa: CASSPSLDRGGNEQFF

j_gene: TRBJ2-1
abundance: .
v_gene: TRBV3-1
CDR3aa: CASSQDAPGLAGRLRNEQFF

j_gene: TRBJ2-5
abundance: .
v_gene: TRBV4-2
CDR3aa: CASSQDGGLAGQQYF

j_gene: TRBJ1-1
abundance: many
v_gene: TRBV20-1
CDR3aa: CSARSTGANTEAFF

j_gene: TRBJ1-5
abundance: .
v_gene: TRBV20-1
CDR3aa: CSARTGISSNQPQHF

j_gene: TRBJ1-1
abundance: few
v_gene: TRBV7-2
CDR3aa: CASSFPPRLNTEAFF

j_gene: TRBJ2-7
abundance: many
v_gene: TRBV28
CDR3aa: CASSFYIRLAGGSYEQYF

j_gene: TRBJ2-7
abundance: many
v_gene: TRBV5-1
CDR3aa: CASSPRDSQIYEQYF

j_gene: TRBJ2-7
abundance: many
v_gene: TRBV5-1
CDR3aa: CASSLTNQGNYEQYF

j_gene: TRBJ2-1
abundance: .
v_gene: TRBV7-6
CDR3aa: CASSLGGYGSYNEQFF

j_gene: TRBJ2-7
abundance: .
v_gene: TRBV11-3
CDR3aa: CASSPPPKREAPYEQYF

j_gene: TRBJ1-4
abundance: many
v_gene: TRBV27
CDR3aa: CASSFQRFAGEKLFF

j_gene: TRBJ2-1
abundance: many
v_gene: TRBV3-1
CDR3aa: CASSQDTSGGHNEQFF

j_gene: TRBJ1-2
abundance: few
v_gene: TRBV27
CDR3aa: CASSLYGTGSNYGYTF

j_gene: TRBJ2-7
abundance: .
v_gene: TRBV7-6
CDR3aa: CASSLGWSGLGYEQYF

j_gene: TRBJ2-3
abundance: few
v_gene: TRBV19
CDR3aa: CASSNKGLAVPTDTQYF

j_gene: TRBJ2-5
abundance: few
v_gene: TRBV24-1
CDR3aa: CATSGTGTSGRPQETQYF

j_gene: TRBJ2-6
abundance: few
v_gene: TRBV5-8
CDR3aa: CASSSGQGYPGANVLTF

j_gene: TRBJ2-7
abundance: few
v_gene: TRBV9
CDR3aa: CASSLRAQPREQYF

j_gene: TRBJ1-4
abundance: .
v_gene: TRBV4-3
CDR3aa: CASSQEDREKLFF

j_gene: TRBJ2-7
abundance: few
v_gene: TRBV20-1
CDR3aa: CSTIVYRGYEQYF

j_gene: TRBJ1-6
abundance: .
v_gene: TRBV4-3
CDR3aa: CASSQDIIRASKEPLHF

j_gene: TRBJ2-1
abundance: .
v_gene: TRBV29-1
CDR3aa: CSVEGREPGRNNEQFF

j_gene: TRBJ2-3
abundance: .
v_gene: TRBV5-5
CDR3aa: CASSLARDGADTQYF

j_gene: TRBJ2-2
abundance: .
v_gene: TRBV9
CDR3aa: CASSPRGWSALLFF

j_gene: TRBJ1-1
abundance: few
v_gene: TRBV29-1
CDR3aa: CSVVDSMNTEAFF

j_gene: TRBJ2-1
abundance: many
v_gene: TRBV7-2
CDR3aa: CASSLAGGPRYNEQFF

j_gene: TRBJ2-3
abundance: .
v_gene: TRBV7-8
CDR3aa: CASSLARWRPLQDTQYF

j_gene: TRBJ2-1
abundance: few
v_gene: TRBV7-2
CDR3aa: CASSYSRHNEQFF

j_gene: TRBJ2-7
abundance: .
v_gene: TRBV4-2
CDR3aa: CASSQAPAGLAGIYEQYF

j_gene: TRBJ2-1
abundance: many
v_gene: TRBV7-2
CDR3aa: CASSPIIAGDSYNEQFF

j_gene: TRBJ1-1
abundance: few
v_gene: TRBV9
CDR3aa: CASSVDMGTEAFF

j_gene: TRBJ2-7
abundance: .
v_gene: TRBV15
CDR3aa: CATSREVARGYEQYF

j_gene: TRBJ2-3
abundance: .
v_gene: TRBV28
CDR3aa: CASFSQGHADTQYF

j_gene: TRBJ1-2
abundance: many
v_gene: TRBV7-2
CDR3aa: CASSPDRVSGYTF

j_gene: TRBJ1-5
abundance: few
v_gene: TRBV29-1
CDR3aa: CSVREGAGLHQPQHF

j_gene: TRBJ2-3
abundance: many
v_gene: TRBV20-1
CDR3aa: CSACADSQADTQYF

j_gene: TRBJ2-3
abundance: .
v_gene: TRBV25-1
CDR3aa: CASRTGRGTDTQYF

j_gene: TRBJ2-7
abundance: many
v_gene: TRBV5-4
CDR3aa: CASSFSSGTGGYEQYF

j_gene: TRBJ2-5
abundance: many
v_gene: TRBV20-1
CDR3aa: CSARDGPETQYF

j_gene: TRBJ1-5
abundance: few
v_gene: TRBV19
CDR3aa: CASSWQQGGNQPQHF

j_gene: TRBJ1-1
abundance: many
v_gene: TRBV28
CDR3aa: CASSSPLTGNTEAFF

j_gene: TRBJ2-5
abundance: many
v_gene: TRBV28
CDR3aa: CASSFDEKETQYF

j_gene: TRBJ2-7
abundance: few
v_gene: TRBV5-5
CDR3aa: CASSPGQGIVYEQYF

j_gene: TRBJ2-2
abundance: few
v_gene: TRBV5-1
CDR3aa: CASSPIGAQTGELFF

j_gene: TRBJ1-5
abundance: .
v_gene: TRBV11-3
CDR3aa: CASKGWDYQPQHF